One sample yielded the 10 T cell receptor beta chains listed below, sequenced in a study of T cell responses to AZD1222 COVID-19 vaccine. Generated by immunoSEQ multiplex PCR, the TCRdb table keeps only in-frame clones and is missing some. The data show fewer than 30,000 clones, 78% seen once. Specimen: peripheral blood, collected on day 0 of AZD1222 vaccination. All receptors derive from an adult in good health.

V gene TRBV5-1 combines with J gene TRBJ1-2; D is unresolved. Trimming stripped 5 bases from V and 3 bases from J, with 11 bases between. The germline CDR1 and CDR2 sequences are SGHRS and YFSETQ. This CDR3 is built from 13 residues. In nucleotides, the CDR3 is TGCGCCAGCAGTTCGGGATTTGACTATGGCTACACCTTC. Amino acid sequence: CASSSGFDYGYTF.

The V gene is TRBV11-3, the J gene TRBJ2-3; 7 bases are a match to TRBD2. The CDR3 is 16 residues long. J lost 3 bases, V lost 2 bases, and 8 bases had no gene match. Germline V gene data show CDR1 as SGHNT and CDR2 as YENEEA. The CDR3 region is CASSLRWEGPTDTQYF. The CDR3 region has the DNA TGTGCCAGCAGCTTAAGGTGGGAGGGCCCGACAGATACGCAGTATTTT.

The rearrangement joins TRBV7-9 to TRBJ1-1, with TRBD1 matching 7 bases. Germline V CDR1 and CDR2: SEHNR, FQNEAQ (reference sequence). This CDR3 spans 15 amino acids. Unmatched junction bases numbered 6, after V lost 4 bases and J lost 1 base. Written as DNA, the CDR3 is TGTGCCAGCAGCTCGCGCCGGACAGGGAACACTGAAGCTTTCTTT. Protein product: CASSSRRTGNTEAFF.

The chain carries TRBV7-6 and TRBJ1-5, with D tentatively TRBD1 (5 bases). Per germline, CDR1 SGHVS and CDR2 FNYEAQ. The length of the CDR3 is 20 residues. Trimming shortened V by 1 base and J by 4 bases, and 26 bases separated the two germline ends. This chain's CDR3 is CASSLGTGLPPFKVNQPQHF. For the CDR3, the DNA is TGTGCCAGCAGCTTAGGTACGGGACTCCCCCCTTTCAAAGTGAATCAGCCCCAGCATTTT.

This chain joins TRBV6-5 and TRBJ2-4, with D perhaps matching TRBD1 (6 bases). The germline V gene has CDR1 MNHEY and CDR2 SVGAGI. CDR3 length equals 16 residues. With 2 bases removed from V and 2 bases from J, the gap between germline ends came to 13 bases. In DNA form, the CDR3 reads TGTGCCAGCAGTTACGGGGGCGCTGGGACCAAAAACATTCAGTACTTC. It specifies CASSYGGAGTKNIQYF.

V is TRBV4-1 and J is TRBJ1-1; D is unresolved. CDR1 and CDR2 from the germline V gene are MGHRA and YSYEKL. This CDR3 contains 13 residues. Trimming removed 1 base at V and 7 bases at J, with 10 bases between. The CDR3 coding sequence is TGCGCCAGCAGCCAAGGGCTCAATAGTGAAGCTTTCTTT. Its translation: CASSQGLNSEAFF.

V and J are TRBV12-3 or TRBV12-4 and TRBJ1-4; D perhaps matches TRBD1 (6 bases). CDR3 length: 13 residues. Trimming left V 7 bases short and J 8 bases short, with 14 bases between. The CDR3 protein is CASTGTGPEKLFF. The CDR3 DNA sequence: TGTGCCAGCACCGGTACAGGGCCGGAAAAACTGTTTTTT.

The CDR3 bases are TGTGCCATCAGTGAGGGACAGGCGAGCTCCTATAATTCACCCCTCCACTTT. Protein sequence: CAISEGQASSYNSPLHF. J is TRBJ1-6 and V is TRBV10-3, with 7 bases that match TRBD1. CDR1 and CDR2 from the germline V gene are ENHRY and SYGVKD. Trimming cost V 2 bases and J 0 bases; bases outside gene matches: 4. The CDR3 sequence is 17 residues long.

The chain couples TRBV5-1 to TRBJ1-1; D possibly corresponds to TRBD1 (6 bases). Germline assignment: CDR1 SGHRS and CDR2 YFSETQ. V lost 2 bases and J 4 bases, leaving 12 bases between the germline ends. The CDR3 has 14 residues. The CDR3 spells CASSFLGGGTEAFF. The CDR3 DNA sequence: TGCGCCAGCAGCTTCCTAGGGGGAGGCACTGAAGCTTTCTTT.

The genes are TRBV24-1 and TRBJ2-1; 7 bases fit TRBD1. V shed 7 bases, J shed 4 bases, and the junction held 9 bases outside the gene matches. Germline lookup yields CDR1 KGHDR and CDR2 SFDVKD. The CDR3 sequence is 15 residues long. This chain's CDR3 is CATSKTGVLYNEQFF. Written as DNA, the CDR3 is TGTGCCACCAGCAAAACAGGGGTACTTTACAATGAGCAGTTCTTC.